This T cell receptor beta chain was captured by sequencing in a study of CD8 T cells in Susac syndrome. The RNA input was roughly 0.45 to 1 ug, and it was reverse transcribed with random hexamers. TCRdb fed the immunoSEQ multiplex PCR reads into MiXCR, producing one record per CDR3 protein. The sample contains 150,000 to 200,000 distinct CDR3 sequences, around 94% of which appear only once. The V gene lost 1 base and the J gene lost 9 bases, with 10 bases spanning the gap. The germline V gene encodes CDR1 LNHNV and CDR2 YYDKDF (reference sequence). CDR3 length equals 12 residues. This clonotype has just one count.

The TCR originated in a human donor in good health. Specimen: CD4+ T cells from PBMCs. The chain combines TRBV15 with TRBJ2-7; no firm D call. The CDR3 spells CATSRVGLVQYF. DNA of the CDR3: TGTGCCACCAGCAGAGTGGGCCTGGTGCAGTACTTC.